This T cell receptor beta chain was documented in a study of CD8 T cells in ankylosing spondylitis. The CDR3 has 13 amino acids. V lost 4 bases and J lost 5, with 9 bases in between. Germline lookup yields CDR1 MNHNY and CDR2 SVGAGI (reference sequence). TCRdb reanalysed the 5' RACE reads using MiXCR and keeps one entry per CDR3 protein. The table includes around 150,000 distinct CDR3 sequences, under 14% detected once. Many counts were recorded for this clonotype. The chain employs TRBV6-6 and TRBJ2-1; a possible D gene is TRBD1 (5 bases). This receptor was identified in a male donor with ankylosing spondylitis or in good health (not recorded which). Sequencing used blood, either unsorted or a sorted T cell fraction (not recorded which). The DNA of the CDR3 is TGTGCCAGCAGTTTCTTACAGGACAATGAGCAGTTCTTC. This sequence encodes CASSFLQDNEQFF.